Listed below are T cell receptor beta chains from one sample, sequenced in a study of early T cells in non-severe SARS-CoV-2 infection. TCRdb reprocessed the 5' RACE reads via MiXCR and lists one record per CDR3 protein. The data hold around 30,000 distinct CDR3 sequences, with more than 5% observed a single time. Sequenced: whole blood. These receptors were taken from an adult who was a healthcare worker with PCR-confirmed SARS-CoV-2 infection or an uninfected control (not recorded which). Each CDR3 is given with its conserved first and last residue. Fields, in order: CDR3 DNA, CDR3 protein, D gene, V gene, clone size, J gene. D genes are given only for firm matches. Clone size is not always given. Where it is, it says once, few, many or a class for expanded clones.

CDR3nt: TGTGCCAGCAGGCCGGGTCTGGGAGGGAAGCGCAATGAGCAGTTCTTC
CDR3aa: CASRPGLGGKRNEQFF
d_gene: TRBD2
v_gene: TRBV6-1
abundance: many
j_gene: TRBJ2-1

CDR3nt: TGTGCCACCAGTGATGCCGGACAGGTCCCCACCTTC
CDR3aa: CATSDAGQVPTF
d_gene: TRBD1
v_gene: TRBV24-1
abundance: -
j_gene: TRBJ2-1

CDR3nt: TGTGCCAGCAGCTTAGGCGGTAACACTGAAGCTTTCTTT
CDR3aa: CASSLGGNTEAFF
d_gene: -
v_gene: TRBV11-3
abundance: many
j_gene: TRBJ1-1

CDR3nt: TGTGCCAGCAGTTTATCACGGCAGGCAGGGATCTTTAACTATGGCTACACCTTC
CDR3aa: CASSLSRQAGIFNYGYTF
d_gene: -
v_gene: TRBV27
abundance: -
j_gene: TRBJ1-2

CDR3nt: TGCGCCAGCAGCTTGTATCAGGGAGGAAAAGATGGCTACACCTTC
CDR3aa: CASSLYQGGKDGYTF
d_gene: -
v_gene: TRBV5-1
abundance: many
j_gene: TRBJ1-2

CDR3nt: TGTGCCAGCATGACTGAGACAGGGTACTACGAGCAGTACTTC
CDR3aa: CASMTETGYYEQYF
d_gene: TRBD1
v_gene: TRBV12-3/TRBV12-4
abundance: few
j_gene: TRBJ2-7

CDR3nt: TGTGCCACCAGTGATCGGACCGATAACTATGGCTACACCTTC
CDR3aa: CATSDRTDNYGYTF
d_gene: -
v_gene: TRBV24-1
abundance: medium-sized
j_gene: TRBJ1-2

CDR3nt: TGCGCCAGCAGCTTGGCCGGGACGGCTACCTACGAGCAGTACTTC
CDR3aa: CASSLAGTATYEQYF
d_gene: -
v_gene: TRBV5-1
abundance: few
j_gene: TRBJ2-7

CDR3nt: TGTGCCAGCAGTGAAAGGGCTAGCGGGAGTAATCCAGATGCGCAGTATTTT
CDR3aa: CASSERASGSNPDAQYF
d_gene: TRBD2
v_gene: TRBV2
abundance: few
j_gene: TRBJ2-3

CDR3nt: TGTGCCAGCTCAGATAGCGGCCAAGAGACCCAGTACTTC
CDR3aa: CASSDSGQETQYF
d_gene: -
v_gene: TRBV18
abundance: many
j_gene: TRBJ2-5

CDR3nt: TGTGCCAGCAGTCCAGGACAGCAAGAGACCCAGTACTTC
CDR3aa: CASSPGQQETQYF
d_gene: -
v_gene: TRBV18
abundance: many
j_gene: TRBJ2-5

CDR3nt: TGCAGTGCTATTCGAGGGTCTGGAAACACCATATATTTT
CDR3aa: CSAIRGSGNTIYF
d_gene: -
v_gene: TRBV20-1
abundance: many
j_gene: TRBJ1-3

CDR3nt: TGCGCCAGCAGCCCGATCGGAAGGGCACCTATGGACGAGCAGTACTTC
CDR3aa: CASSPIGRAPMDEQYF
d_gene: -
v_gene: TRBV4-3
abundance: many
j_gene: TRBJ2-7

CDR3nt: TGTGCCAGCAGCTCCAGGGGGGGAAGAACTGAAGCTTTCTTT
CDR3aa: CASSSRGGRTEAFF
d_gene: TRBD1
v_gene: TRBV11-2
abundance: few
j_gene: TRBJ1-1

CDR3nt: TGTGCCAGCAGGGAAGGGGGCAGGGCCTATGGCTACACCTTC
CDR3aa: CASREGGRAYGYTF
d_gene: TRBD1
v_gene: TRBV27
abundance: -
j_gene: TRBJ1-2

CDR3nt: TGTGCCAGCAGCTTAGCCCCCTCTGGCGGGAGCTACTCCTACGAGCAGTACTTC
CDR3aa: CASSLAPSGGSYSYEQYF
d_gene: TRBD2
v_gene: TRBV7-2
abundance: -
j_gene: TRBJ2-7

CDR3nt: TGTGCCAGCAGCAGACGGAGGAGCGGGGGGGCTTCAGAGACCCAGTACTTC
CDR3aa: CASSRRRSGGASETQYF
d_gene: TRBD2
v_gene: TRBV5-8
abundance: -
j_gene: TRBJ2-5

CDR3nt: TGCGCCAGCAGCCTAATGATGACAGGTACGGGCTCCTACGAGCAGTACTTC
CDR3aa: CASSLMMTGTGSYEQYF
d_gene: -
v_gene: TRBV5-1
abundance: many
j_gene: TRBJ2-7

CDR3nt: TGTGCCTGGAGTCCAGCCATGGGGACCCGATATGGCTACACCTTC
CDR3aa: CAWSPAMGTRYGYTF
d_gene: -
v_gene: TRBV30
abundance: few
j_gene: TRBJ1-2

CDR3nt: TGTGCCAGCTCACTGGACAGGAGTCATTCACCCCTCCACTTT
CDR3aa: CASSLDRSHSPLHF
d_gene: TRBD1
v_gene: TRBV18
abundance: many
j_gene: TRBJ1-6

CDR3nt: TGTGCCAGCAGTTTCGCGGGTGGGGCAGATACGCAGTATTTT
CDR3aa: CASSFAGGADTQYF
d_gene: -
v_gene: TRBV28
abundance: many
j_gene: TRBJ2-3

CDR3nt: TGTGCCAGCAGACCCTACTCTGGAAACACCATATATTTT
CDR3aa: CASRPYSGNTIYF
d_gene: -
v_gene: TRBV12-3/TRBV12-4
abundance: many
j_gene: TRBJ1-3

CDR3nt: TGTGCCAGCAGCGTAACCAGCACAGATACGCAGTATTTT
CDR3aa: CASSVTSTDTQYF
d_gene: -
v_gene: TRBV9
abundance: many
j_gene: TRBJ2-3

CDR3nt: TGCGCCAGCAGCCGACAGCCGGGAGATCAGCCCCAGCATTTT
CDR3aa: CASSRQPGDQPQHF
d_gene: -
v_gene: TRBV5-1
abundance: many
j_gene: TRBJ1-5

CDR3nt: TGTGCCATCAGACAGACAGCCTCCACAGATACGCAGTATTTT
CDR3aa: CAIRQTASTDTQYF
d_gene: -
v_gene: TRBV10-3
abundance: -
j_gene: TRBJ2-3

CDR3nt: TGCGCCAGCAGCCACGGACAGGGGGCAGGAGATACGCAGTATTTT
CDR3aa: CASSHGQGAGDTQYF
d_gene: TRBD1
v_gene: TRBV4-1
abundance: many
j_gene: TRBJ2-3

CDR3nt: TGTGCCAGCAGCAACAGCAGACTAGCTCCCTCCTACGAGCAGTACTTC
CDR3aa: CASSNSRLAPSYEQYF
d_gene: TRBD2
v_gene: TRBV13
abundance: few
j_gene: TRBJ2-7

CDR3nt: TGCGCCAGCAGCCTCCACACAGATACGCAGTATTTT
CDR3aa: CASSLHTDTQYF
d_gene: -
v_gene: TRBV5-1
abundance: many
j_gene: TRBJ2-3

CDR3nt: TGCAGCGCTGAGAAGGGTGGTACCGGGGAGCTGTTTTTT
CDR3aa: CSAEKGGTGELFF
d_gene: -
v_gene: TRBV29-1
abundance: many
j_gene: TRBJ2-2

CDR3nt: TGTGCCAGCAGGTGGACAGTAGCACAAGAGACCCAGTACTTC
CDR3aa: CASRWTVAQETQYF
d_gene: -
v_gene: TRBV12-3/TRBV12-4
abundance: many
j_gene: TRBJ2-5

CDR3nt: TGTGCCAGCGGGACAGGGAGGGAAAAACTGTTTTTT
CDR3aa: CASGTGREKLFF
d_gene: TRBD1
v_gene: TRBV6-5
abundance: many
j_gene: TRBJ1-4

CDR3nt: TGTGCCAGCAGTTTTCCAAGGACAGGGGATTGGAATCAGCCCCAGCATTTT
CDR3aa: CASSFPRTGDWNQPQHF
d_gene: TRBD1
v_gene: TRBV6-6
abundance: few
j_gene: TRBJ1-5

CDR3nt: TGCAGCGTTGACCTTATTTGGGCCCAGTACTTC
CDR3aa: CSVDLIWAQYF
d_gene: -
v_gene: TRBV29-1
abundance: few
j_gene: TRBJ2-5

CDR3nt: TGTGCCAGCACCAGGAACACTGAAGCTTTCTTT
CDR3aa: CASTRNTEAFF
d_gene: -
v_gene: TRBV7-9
abundance: many
j_gene: TRBJ1-1

CDR3nt: TGTGCCAGCAGCTTGGCTGGACAGGGGGAGTTAGGGGAGACCCAGTACTTC
CDR3aa: CASSLAGQGELGETQYF
d_gene: TRBD1
v_gene: TRBV5-4
abundance: many
j_gene: TRBJ2-5

CDR3nt: TGCGCCAGCAGCTTGGGGAAAGCCTACGAGCAGTACTTC
CDR3aa: CASSLGKAYEQYF
d_gene: -
v_gene: TRBV5-1
abundance: few
j_gene: TRBJ2-7

CDR3nt: TGCAGCGTTGTAGGGGACGGAGATAGCAATCAGCCCCAGCATTTT
CDR3aa: CSVVGDGDSNQPQHF
d_gene: -
v_gene: TRBV29-1
abundance: few
j_gene: TRBJ1-5

CDR3nt: TGTGCCAGCAGCGTCGATCCGGGACAGTCTTTTTATGAGCAGTTCTTC
CDR3aa: CASSVDPGQSFYEQFF
d_gene: TRBD1
v_gene: TRBV9
abundance: many
j_gene: TRBJ2-1

CDR3nt: TGCAGTGCAGGAGGGGCCGGTCAGCCCCAGCATTTT
CDR3aa: CSAGGAGQPQHF
d_gene: -
v_gene: TRBV20-1
abundance: once
j_gene: TRBJ1-5

CDR3nt: TGTGCAAGTCGCTTAGTCTGGGGGGCACGGCTCAGGACTCCCAGGACCTCCTACGAGCAGTACTTC
CDR3aa: CASRLVWGARLRTPRTSYEQYF
d_gene: -
v_gene: TRBV12-2
abundance: many
j_gene: TRBJ2-7

CDR3nt: TGTGCCAGCTCATCGGGTCCTCTCTACGAGCAGTACTTC
CDR3aa: CASSSGPLYEQYF
d_gene: -
v_gene: TRBV18
abundance: -
j_gene: TRBJ2-7

CDR3nt: TGCAGCTTCGGGACTAGCGGGAGCCGGGATACGCAGTATTTT
CDR3aa: CSFGTSGSRDTQYF
d_gene: TRBD2
v_gene: TRBV29-1
abundance: many
j_gene: TRBJ2-3

CDR3nt: TGTGCCAGCAGTTTAACATCGACAGGGGGGAATTCACCCCTCCACTTT
CDR3aa: CASSLTSTGGNSPLHF
d_gene: TRBD1
v_gene: TRBV12-3/TRBV12-4
abundance: many
j_gene: TRBJ1-6

CDR3nt: TGCAGTGCTAGCGAGGGTCGGACTAGCGGGAACTCAGATACGCAGTATTTT
CDR3aa: CSASEGRTSGNSDTQYF
d_gene: TRBD2
v_gene: TRBV20-1
abundance: many
j_gene: TRBJ2-3

CDR3nt: TGTGCCAGCAGCGCCCACTCCTACGAGCAGTACTTC
CDR3aa: CASSAHSYEQYF
d_gene: -
v_gene: TRBV7-2
abundance: many
j_gene: TRBJ2-7